This T cell receptor (beta chain) was identified in a study of human T cells and chemical hapten exposure. For the study at large: In the roughly 24-week study, patients were dosed weekly with diphenylcyclopropenone on the scalp throughout.

This CDR3 comprises 13 residues. The V gene's germline CDR1 is MNHEY and CDR2 SVGAGI. Trimming removed 6 bases at V and 3 bases at J, with 12 bases between. Stated time point: pre-sensitization, week 0. As for treatment: therapeutic diphenylcyclopropenone sensitization with weekly scalp DPC. Prior to each patch test being applied, blood was drawn. TCRdb re-called the RACE reads with MiXCR, one entry per CDR3 protein. The sample holds about 180,000 distinct CDR3 sequences; roughly 30% are singletons and the top ten take approximately 3%. Study results and limitations: Against controls, expanded TCRs gave rise to significantly more large CDR3 similarity clusters.

This clonotype occurred a few times. What it binds is unknown. The sequence was obtained from a woman aged 25-40 years with alopecia areata. Some clones in this sample may be carry-over from other donors' samples. The sequenced sample was whole blood, obtained in connection with sensitization to the hapten diphenylcyclopropenone (DPC). The gene calls are TRBV6-5 and TRBJ2-7; D tentatively fits TRBD1 or TRBD2 (5 bases each). The CDR3 DNA is TGTGCCAGCAGCCTCCGGGGCGGCTACGAGCAGTACTTC. It translates to CASSLRGGYEQYF.